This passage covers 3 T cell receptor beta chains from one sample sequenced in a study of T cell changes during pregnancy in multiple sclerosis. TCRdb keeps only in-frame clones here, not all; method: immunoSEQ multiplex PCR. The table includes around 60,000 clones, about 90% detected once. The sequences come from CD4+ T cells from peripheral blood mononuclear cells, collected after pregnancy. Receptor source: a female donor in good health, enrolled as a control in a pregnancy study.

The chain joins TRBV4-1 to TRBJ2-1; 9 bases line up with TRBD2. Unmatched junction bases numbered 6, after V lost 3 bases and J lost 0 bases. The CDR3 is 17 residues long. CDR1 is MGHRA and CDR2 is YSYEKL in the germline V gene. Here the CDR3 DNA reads TGCGCCAGCAGCCAGAGGGTAGCGGGGGCCTCCTACAATGAGCAGTTCTTC. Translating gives CASSQRVAGASYNEQFF.

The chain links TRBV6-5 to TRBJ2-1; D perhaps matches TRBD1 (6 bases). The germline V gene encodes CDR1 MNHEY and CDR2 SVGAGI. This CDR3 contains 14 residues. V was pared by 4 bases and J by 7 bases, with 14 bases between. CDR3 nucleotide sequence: TGTGCCAGCAGTTTCGGCAGGGGAAGGAATGAGCAGTTCTTC. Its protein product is CASSFGRGRNEQFF.

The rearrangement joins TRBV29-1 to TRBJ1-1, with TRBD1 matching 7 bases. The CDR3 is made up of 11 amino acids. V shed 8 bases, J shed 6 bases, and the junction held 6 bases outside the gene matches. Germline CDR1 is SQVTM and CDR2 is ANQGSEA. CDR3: CSSRTGAEAFF. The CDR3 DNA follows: TGCAGCTCGAGGACAGGCGCTGAAGCTTTCTTT.